Included here is one T cell receptor (beta chain) sequence, with context. Its antigen is not identified. The entry originates in a study of tumor and adjacent non-tumor tissue in lung cancer. The germline V gene has CDR1 SGHAT and CDR2 FQNNGV. This CDR3 has 15 residues. Trimming removed 9 bases from V and 3 bases from J, with 18 bases in between. RNA was extracted from bulk tissue without any cell sorting. The library came from three nested PCR rounds adapted from ARM-PCR protocols. TCRdb independently ran MiXCR on the multiplex PCR reads; one entry per CDR3 protein. The profile shows 100,000 to 150,000 distinct CDR3 sequences, around three fifths of them singletons. Study results and limitations: Significantly higher TCR diversity was found in tumor than normal lung.

The sequenced sample was lung tumor tissue. The source is a man aged 25-40 years with non-small cell lung cancer. The rearrangement links TRBV11-2 to TRBJ1-5; D ambiguous. CDR3: CASNLDVRDNQPQHF. In DNA, the CDR3 is TGTGCCAGTAACTTAGATGTGAGGGACAATCAGCCCCAGCATTTT. The variable domain in full, completed from reference TRBV11-2 and TRBJ1-5, reads EAGVAQSPRYKIIEKRQSVAFWCNPISGHATLYWYQQILGQGPKLLIQFQNNGVVDDSQLPKDRFSAERLKGVDSTLKIQPAKLEDSAVYLCASNLDVRDNQPQHFGDGTRLSIL.